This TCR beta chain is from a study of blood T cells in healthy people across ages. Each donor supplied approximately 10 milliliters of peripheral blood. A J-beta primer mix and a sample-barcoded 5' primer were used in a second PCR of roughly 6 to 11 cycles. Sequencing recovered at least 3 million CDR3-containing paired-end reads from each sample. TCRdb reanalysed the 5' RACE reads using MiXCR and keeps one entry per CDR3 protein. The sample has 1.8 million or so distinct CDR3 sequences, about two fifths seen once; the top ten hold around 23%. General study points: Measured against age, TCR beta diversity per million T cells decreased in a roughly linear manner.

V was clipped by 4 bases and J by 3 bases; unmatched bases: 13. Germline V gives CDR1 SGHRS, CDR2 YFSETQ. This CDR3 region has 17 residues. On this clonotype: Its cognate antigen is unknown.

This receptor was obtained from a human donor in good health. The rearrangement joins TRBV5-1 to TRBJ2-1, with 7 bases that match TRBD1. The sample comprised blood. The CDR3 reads CASSARTYRGLYNEQFF. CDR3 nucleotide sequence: TGCGCCAGCAGCGCACGGACCTACAGGGGTCTCTACAATGAGCAGTTCTTC. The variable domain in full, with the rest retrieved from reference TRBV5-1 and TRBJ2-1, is KAGVTQTPRYLIKTRGQQVTLSCSPISGHRSVSWYQQTPGQGLQFLFEYFSETQRNKGNFPGRFSGRQFSNSRSEMNVSTLELGDSALYLCASSARTYRGLYNEQFFGPGTRLTVL.